The rows below give T cell receptor beta chains drawn from one sample of a study of CD8+ T cells in alopecia areata. TCRdb's copy holds only in-frame clones and misses some; the assay was immunoSEQ multiplex PCR. The sample lists about 64,000 clones; around 45% were seen once. The sample here was CD8+ T cells sorted from blood, taken at roughly week 38, from a patient treated with tofacitinib. These receptor sequences come from a human donor with alopecia areata. Each CDR3 is given with its conserved first and last residue. The order of the fields is V gene, D gene, clone size, CDR3 length, J gene, CDR3 DNA, CDR3 protein. A D gene is named only where the DNA matches it firmly. Size is omitted from some rows. Given values are once, few, many or a class for expanded clones.

V gene: TRBV7-9
D gene: TRBD2
clone size: once
CDR3 length: 18
J gene: TRBJ2-1
CDR3 DNA: TGTGCCAGCAGCCCCCGGAGCTTAGCGGGACTAACATACAATGAGCAGTTCTTC
CDR3 protein: CASSPRSLAGLTYNEQFF

V gene: TRBV9
D gene: TRBD2
clone size: once
CDR3 length: 16
J gene: TRBJ2-7
CDR3 DNA: TGTGCCAGCAGCGTAGGTTTAGCGGGAGGGCCGGGGGAGCAGTACTTC
CDR3 protein: CASSVGLAGGPGEQYF

V gene: TRBV28
D gene: .
clone size: .
CDR3 length: 10
J gene: TRBJ1-2
CDR3 DNA: TGTGCCACCAATGAGGGTGGCTACACCTTC
CDR3 protein: CATNEGGYTF

V gene: TRBV7-9
D gene: TRBD2
clone size: .
CDR3 length: 14
J gene: TRBJ2-1
CDR3 DNA: TGTGCCAGCAGCCTGGGGCTAGCGGGATATGAGCAGTTCTTC
CDR3 protein: CASSLGLAGYEQFF

V gene: TRBV7-2
D gene: TRBD1
clone size: .
CDR3 length: 18
J gene: TRBJ1-2
CDR3 DNA: TGTGCCAGCACCCAATCGACGGACAGGGCCGGCCTTTCGAGTGGCTACACCTTC
CDR3 protein: CASTQSTDRAGLSSGYTF

V gene: TRBV7-9
D gene: .
clone size: few
CDR3 length: 12
J gene: TRBJ2-5
CDR3 DNA: TGTGCCAGCAGCTCAGAGAGAGAGACCCAGTACTTC
CDR3 protein: CASSSERETQYF

V gene: TRBV4-1
D gene: TRBD2
clone size: .
CDR3 length: 14
J gene: TRBJ2-7
CDR3 DNA: TGCGCCAGCAGCCAAGAGCCTAGCGGGAACGAGCAGTACTTC
CDR3 protein: CASSQEPSGNEQYF

V gene: TRBV6-5
D gene: .
clone size: once
CDR3 length: 13
J gene: TRBJ1-5
CDR3 DNA: TGTGCCAGCACAAACGGCGCAGGTCAGCCCCAGCATTTT
CDR3 protein: CASTNGAGQPQHF

V gene: TRBV30
D gene: TRBD1
clone size: once
CDR3 length: 13
J gene: TRBJ1-2
CDR3 DNA: TGTGCCTGGGGAGGGGGCGGCGGGGATGGCTACACCTTC
CDR3 protein: CAWGGGGGDGYTF

V gene: TRBV9
D gene: .
clone size: few
CDR3 length: 12
J gene: TRBJ1-2
CDR3 DNA: TGTGCCAGCAGCGCCCAAACCTATGGCTACACCTTC
CDR3 protein: CASSAQTYGYTF

V gene: TRBV15
D gene: .
clone size: .
CDR3 length: 12
J gene: TRBJ2-1
CDR3 DNA: TGTGCCACCAGCAGAGACAGGAATGAGCAGTTCTTC
CDR3 protein: CATSRDRNEQFF

V gene: TRBV29-1
D gene: .
clone size: .
CDR3 length: 13
J gene: TRBJ1-1
CDR3 DNA: TGCAGCGTTGTTTTTGGGGGTCGGGCTGAAGCTTTCTTT
CDR3 protein: CSVVFGGRAEAFF

V gene: TRBV29-1
D gene: .
clone size: .
CDR3 length: 12
J gene: TRBJ2-7
CDR3 DNA: TGCAGCGTTGAAGGGGGGACCTACGAGCAGTACTTC
CDR3 protein: CSVEGGTYEQYF

V gene: TRBV5-1
D gene: TRBD1
clone size: .
CDR3 length: 14
J gene: TRBJ2-7
CDR3 DNA: TGCGCCAGCAGCTGGACAGGGGTAACCTACGAGCAGTACTTC
CDR3 protein: CASSWTGVTYEQYF

V gene: TRBV9
D gene: .
clone size: once
CDR3 length: 14
J gene: TRBJ2-2
CDR3 DNA: TGTGCCAGCAGCCGGCCAGGGTCGGGCGGGGAGCTGTTTTTT
CDR3 protein: CASSRPGSGGELFF

V gene: TRBV4-1
D gene: TRBD1
clone size: .
CDR3 length: 18
J gene: TRBJ1-2
CDR3 DNA: TGCGCCAGCAGCCAAGCCCTAGGACAGGGGGCCGAGAGATATGGCTACACCTTC
CDR3 protein: CASSQALGQGAERYGYTF

V gene: TRBV9
D gene: .
clone size: .
CDR3 length: 16
J gene: TRBJ2-1
CDR3 DNA: TGTGCCAGCAGCGCTGCCGCCGGGCTCCCAAGGAATGAGCAGTTCTTC
CDR3 protein: CASSAAAGLPRNEQFF

V gene: TRBV4-1
D gene: .
clone size: .
CDR3 length: 16
J gene: TRBJ2-7
CDR3 DNA: TGCGCCAGCAGCCCTAGGGGGAGAGGAGGTTCTTACGAGCAGTACTTC
CDR3 protein: CASSPRGRGGSYEQYF

V gene: TRBV30
D gene: TRBD1
clone size: .
CDR3 length: 15
J gene: TRBJ2-7
CDR3 DNA: TGTGCCTGGAGTGTAGAGGGACAGGGGGGTTACGAGCAGTACTTC
CDR3 protein: CAWSVEGQGGYEQYF

V gene: TRBV4-1
D gene: .
clone size: .
CDR3 length: 13
J gene: TRBJ2-7
CDR3 DNA: TGCGCCAGCAGCCAAGACGCCTCCTACGAGCAGTACTTC
CDR3 protein: CASSQDASYEQYF

V gene: TRBV14
D gene: .
clone size: .
CDR3 length: 14
J gene: TRBJ2-5
CDR3 DNA: TGTGCCAGCAGCCAAGTACGACTCAGGGAGACCCAGTACTTC
CDR3 protein: CASSQVRLRETQYF

V gene: TRBV10-3
D gene: .
clone size: .
CDR3 length: 11
J gene: TRBJ2-7
CDR3 DNA: TGTGCCATCAGTGAGGGTGGCGAGCAGTACTTC
CDR3 protein: CAISEGGEQYF

V gene: TRBV7-8
D gene: .
clone size: .
CDR3 length: 15
J gene: TRBJ1-5
CDR3 DNA: TGTGCCAGCAGCTTACCGGGAAATAGCAATCAGCCCCAGCATTTT
CDR3 protein: CASSLPGNSNQPQHF

V gene: TRBV29-1
D gene: .
clone size: .
CDR3 length: 13
J gene: TRBJ2-7
CDR3 DNA: TGCAGCGTTCACCCGGCAGGGAGTTACGAGCAGTACTTC
CDR3 protein: CSVHPAGSYEQYF

V gene: TRBV9
D gene: .
clone size: .
CDR3 length: 13
J gene: TRBJ2-2
CDR3 DNA: TGTGCCAGCAGCGCAGGAGGGACCGGGGAGCTGTTTTTT
CDR3 protein: CASSAGGTGELFF

V gene: TRBV25-1
D gene: .
clone size: .
CDR3 length: 12
J gene: TRBJ1-1
CDR3 DNA: TGTGCCAGCACAGTAGGGAACACTGAAGCTTTCTTT
CDR3 protein: CASTVGNTEAFF

V gene: TRBV29-1
D gene: .
clone size: .
CDR3 length: 14
J gene: TRBJ2-4
CDR3 DNA: TGCAGCGTAGCCCTAGCGATAGCCAAAAACATTCAGTACTTC
CDR3 protein: CSVALAIAKNIQYF

V gene: TRBV27
D gene: .
clone size: few
CDR3 length: 14
J gene: TRBJ1-2
CDR3 DNA: TGTGCCAGCAGTCTCTCTCCGGGATCTTATGGCTACACCTTC
CDR3 protein: CASSLSPGSYGYTF